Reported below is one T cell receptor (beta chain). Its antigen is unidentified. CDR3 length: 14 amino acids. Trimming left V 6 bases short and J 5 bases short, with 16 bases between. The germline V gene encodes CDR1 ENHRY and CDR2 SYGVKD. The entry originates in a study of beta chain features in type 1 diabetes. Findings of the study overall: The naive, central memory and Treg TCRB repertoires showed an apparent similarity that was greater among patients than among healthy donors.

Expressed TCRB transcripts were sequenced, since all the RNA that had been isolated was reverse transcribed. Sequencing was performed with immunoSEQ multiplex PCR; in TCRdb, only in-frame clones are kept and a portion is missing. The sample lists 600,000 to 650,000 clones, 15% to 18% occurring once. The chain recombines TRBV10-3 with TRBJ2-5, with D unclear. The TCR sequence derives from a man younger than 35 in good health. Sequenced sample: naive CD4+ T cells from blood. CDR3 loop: CAISRTSLMETQYF. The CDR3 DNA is TGTGCCATCAGCCGGACCTCTCTTATGGAGACCCAGTACTTC.